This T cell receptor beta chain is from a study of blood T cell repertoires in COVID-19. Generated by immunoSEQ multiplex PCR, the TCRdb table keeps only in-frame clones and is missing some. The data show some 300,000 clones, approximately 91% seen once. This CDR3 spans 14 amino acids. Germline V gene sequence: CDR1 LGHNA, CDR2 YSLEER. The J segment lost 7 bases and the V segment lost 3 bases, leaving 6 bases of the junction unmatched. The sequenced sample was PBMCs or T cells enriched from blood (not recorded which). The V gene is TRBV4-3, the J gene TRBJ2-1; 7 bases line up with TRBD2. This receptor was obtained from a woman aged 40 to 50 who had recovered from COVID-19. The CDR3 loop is CASSHRVGGNEQFF. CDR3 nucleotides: TGCGCCAGCAGCCACCGGGTGGGGGGGAATGAGCAGTTCTTC.